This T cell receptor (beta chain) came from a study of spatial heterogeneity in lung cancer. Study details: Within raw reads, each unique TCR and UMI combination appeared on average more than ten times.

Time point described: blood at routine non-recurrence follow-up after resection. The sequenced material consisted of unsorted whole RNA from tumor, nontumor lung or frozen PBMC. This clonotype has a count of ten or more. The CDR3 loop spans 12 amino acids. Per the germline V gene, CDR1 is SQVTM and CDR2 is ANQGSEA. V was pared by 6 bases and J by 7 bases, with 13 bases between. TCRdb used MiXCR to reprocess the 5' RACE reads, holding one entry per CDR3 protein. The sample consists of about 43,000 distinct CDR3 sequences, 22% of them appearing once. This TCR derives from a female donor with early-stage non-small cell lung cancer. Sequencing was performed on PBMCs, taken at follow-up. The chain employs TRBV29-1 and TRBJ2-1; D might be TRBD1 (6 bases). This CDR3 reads CSVGARGNEQFF. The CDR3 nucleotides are TGCAGCGTGGGGGCCCGGGGAAATGAGCAGTTCTTC.